Listed below are T cell receptor beta chains from one sample, sequenced in a study of OX40 agonist ivuxolimab in advanced cancers. TCRdb's table, derived via immunoSEQ multiplex PCR, lists solely in-frame clones and lacks some. The sample carries fewer than 65,000 clones, approximately 93% recorded once. Here the sequenced sample was CD4+ or CD8+ T cells sorted from blood, taken in a trial of the OX40 agonist ivuxolimab. The source of these receptors is an adult with an advanced solid tumor such as melanoma, head and neck, liver or kidney cancer. Both conserved end residues are part of each CDR3. The D gene is left open where the match is weak. Clone size is given for some rows only: seen once, a few or many times, or a class if the clone is expanded.

>NA|TRBJ2-3|TRBV6-4|NA
TGTGCCAGCAACCCCGAGGGGGGGAGCACAGATACGCAGTATTTT
CASNPEGGSTDTQYF
>NA|TRBJ1-6|TRBV6-6|NA
TGTGCCTCCGCCGCGGCGGGAGGCCGAAATTCACCCCTCCACTTT
CASAAAGGRNSPLHF
>NA|TRBJ1-2|TRBV7-9|NA
TGTGCCAGCAGCCAAGGAGGATCTAACTATGGCTACACCTTC
CASSQGGSNYGYTF
>NA|TRBJ1-2|TRBV13|NA
TGTGCCAGCAGCTCCGGACGGAACCTTTATGGCTACACCTTC
CASSSGRNLYGYTF
>NA|TRBJ2-5|TRBV6-5|TRBD2
TGTGCCAGCAGTTGGGGGGGGGAGGGAGAGACCCAGTACTTC
CASSWGGEGETQYF
>NA|TRBJ1-1|TRBV13|NA
TGTGCCAGCAGCGAAACGTGGGGTGCCACTGAAGCTTTCTTT
CASSETWGATEAFF
>NA|TRBJ2-3|TRBV5-4|TRBD1
TGTGCCAGCAGCTTGGCCGGGACAGGGGGTTACGATACGCAGTATTTT
CASSLAGTGGYDTQYF
>NA|TRBJ2-7|TRBV2|NA
TGTGCCAGCAGTGCTGGCAGACCCGCCTACGAGCAGTACTTC
CASSAGRPAYEQYF
>NA|TRBJ2-5|TRBV7-9|NA
TGTGCCAGCAGCTTATCCGGGGACTTTTGGGAGACCCAGTACTTC
CASSLSGDFWETQYF
>NA|TRBJ2-5|TRBV13|TRBD1
TGTGCCAGCAGTAGAGAGACAGGGGGACAAGAGACCCAGTACTTC
CASSRETGGQETQYF
>NA|TRBJ1-1|TRBV27|NA
TGTGCCAGCAGCAGAGACAGGAACACTGAAGCTTTCTTT
CASSRDRNTEAFF
>NA|TRBJ2-7|TRBV7-2|TRBD2
TGTGCCAGCAGCTTCACTAGCGGGAGCTCCTACGAGCAGTACTTC
CASSFTSGSSYEQYF
>NA|TRBJ2-7|TRBV27|NA
TGTGCCAGCAGTTACTCGGACAGACTCTCCTACGAGCAGTACTTC
CASSYSDRLSYEQYF
>NA|TRBJ1-1|TRBV5-4|TRBD1
TGTGCCAGCAGCTGGCCGGGACAGGGGGCCCCTTCCGCTGAAGCTTTCTTT
CASSWPGQGAPSAEAFF
>NA|TRBJ1-1|TRBV7-6|TRBD1
TGTGCCAGCAGCATACTGACAGGGCAGAGGACTGAAGCTTTCTTT
CASSILTGQRTEAFF
>NA|TRBJ1-2|TRBV4-1|NA
TGCGCCAGCAGCCCCCGCCAAGGGGCAACTAACTATGGCTACACCTTC
CASSPRQGATNYGYTF
>NA|TRBJ2-4|TRBV13|NA
TGTGCCAGCAGCTTGAGTGTCGGCAACATTCAGTACTTC
CASSLSVGNIQYF
>NA|TRBJ1-2|TRBV5-1|TRBD1
TGCGCCAGCAGCCCCGGGACAGGGGACTATGGCTACACCTTC
CASSPGTGDYGYTF
>NA|TRBJ2-7|TRBV7-6|NA
TGTGCCAGCAGCCTCGGACACGACTACGAGCAGTACTTC
CASSLGHDYEQYF
>NA|TRBJ2-7|TRBV6-5|NA
TGTGCCAGCAGTTACGGGGTTCCCGAGCAGTACTTC
CASSYGVPEQYF
>NA|TRBJ1-1|TRBV4-1|NA
TGCGCCAGCAGCCAAGATCCGGGGTGGGGCACTGAAGCTTTCTTT
CASSQDPGWGTEAFF
>NA|TRBJ2-7|TRBV27|NA
TGTGCCAGCAGTTTCTCTCTAGGGGTCGCCGAGCAGTACTTC
CASSFSLGVAEQYF
>NA|TRBJ2-3|TRBV7-9|NA
TGTGCCAGCAGCGACACTAGGGGCGCGACAGATACGCAGTATTTT
CASSDTRGATDTQYF
>NA|TRBJ1-3|TRBV18|NA
TGTGCCAGCTCACCACTAGACCAGTATATTGGAAACACCATATATTTT
CASSPLDQYIGNTIYF
>NA|TRBJ2-2|TRBV13|NA
TGTGCCAGCAGCTTTACCGCCGGGGAGCTGTTTTTT
CASSFTAGELFF
>NA|TRBJ1-1|TRBV29-1|TRBD1
TGCAGCGTACCGGGACAGGGTGCCATGACTGGAACTTTCTTT
CSVPGQGAMTGTFF
>NA|TRBJ1-2|TRBV19|TRBD1
TGTGCCAGTAGTAGTACAGGGGGCGGCTATGGCTACACCTTC
CASSSTGGGYGYTF
>NA|TRBJ2-3|TRBV6-1|NA
TGTGCCAGCAGTGCTCGGACAGTGGCAGATACGCAGTATTTT
CASSARTVADTQYF
>once|TRBJ2-7|TRBV4-1|TRBD2
TGCGCCAGCAGCCACCCCGGACTAGCGGGGGGTACCTACGAGCAGTACTTC
CASSHPGLAGGTYEQYF
>NA|TRBJ2-7|TRBV5-1|NA
TGCGCCAGCAGTTTTGACACGGGATACGAGCAGTACTTC
CASSFDTGYEQYF
>NA|TRBJ2-7|TRBV7-6|NA
TGTGCCAGCAGCTCTATGGGCCCGGACAGACCCTACGAGCAGTACTTC
CASSSMGPDRPYEQYF
>NA|TRBJ2-3|TRBV27|NA
TGTGCCAGCAGTTTAGGGCAGGGTTTACGCTATACGCAGTATTTT
CASSLGQGLRYTQYF
>NA|TRBJ1-5|TRBV7-6|NA
TGTGCCAGCAGCCTGACATTATACAATCAGCCCCAGCATTTT
CASSLTLYNQPQHF
>NA|TRBJ1-2|TRBV28|TRBD1
TGTGCCAGCAGTTTAAACAGGGGAAACTATGGCTACACCTTC
CASSLNRGNYGYTF
>NA|TRBJ2-7|TRBV7-9|NA
TGTGCCAGCAGCTTAGGCGGGTTCGACTCCTACGAGCAGTACTTC
CASSLGGFDSYEQYF
>NA|TRBJ1-2|TRBV7-9|NA
TGTGCCAGCAGCTCGCTAGTTAACTATGGCTACACCTTC
CASSSLVNYGYTF